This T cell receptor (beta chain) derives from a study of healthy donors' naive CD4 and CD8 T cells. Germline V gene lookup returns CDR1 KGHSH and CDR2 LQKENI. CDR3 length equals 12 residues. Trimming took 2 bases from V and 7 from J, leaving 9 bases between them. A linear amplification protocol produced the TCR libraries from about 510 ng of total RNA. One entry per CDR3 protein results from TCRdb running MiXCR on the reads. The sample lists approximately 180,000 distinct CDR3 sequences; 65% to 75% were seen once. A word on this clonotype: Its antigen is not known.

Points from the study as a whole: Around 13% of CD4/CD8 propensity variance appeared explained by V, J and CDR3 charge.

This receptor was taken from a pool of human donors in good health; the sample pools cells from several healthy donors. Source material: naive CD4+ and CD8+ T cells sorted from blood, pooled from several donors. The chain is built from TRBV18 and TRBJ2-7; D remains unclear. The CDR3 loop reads CASSPVFGEQYF. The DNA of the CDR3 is TGTGCCAGCTCACCAGTATTTGGGGAGCAGTACTTC.